One and the same sample provided the 15 T cell receptor beta chains below, sequenced in a study of CXCR3-negative and CXCR3-positive naive CD8 T cells. The study's findings and limits: Researchers report that CXCR3-positive naive cells carry more hydrophobic TRB CDR3s than CXCR3-negative naive cells.

The study made its TRB cDNA libraries by 5' RACE, adding UMI labels. Reanalyzing the 5' RACE reads, TCRdb keeps one entry per CDR3 protein, without DNA. Recorded for this sample: 150,000 to 180,000 distinct CDR3 sequences. Their specific antigens are unknown. Sequenced material: naive CXCR3+ CD8+ T cells from blood. Sample subset: CD45RO-CCR7+CD27+CD95- naive CD8+ T cells expressing CXCR3 (TNR3+). Receptors originate from a human donor in good health. Some clones in this sample may be carry-over from other donors' samples.

The chain's CDR3 is CASGGGYGANVLTF. V usage is TRBV12-3 or TRBV12-4 and J usage is TRBJ2-6; TCRdb's D call of TRBD2 is untestable without DNA. This CDR3 comprises 14 residues.

The V call is TRBV12-3 or TRBV12-4, the J call TRBJ2-2; there is no DNA to check the TCRdb D call of TRBD1. This CDR3 has 15 amino acids. The chain's CDR3 is CASSLGVGTTGELFF.

The J gene is TRBJ2-6, the V gene TRBV13. There are 13 residues in the CDR3. Germline assignment: CDR1 PRHDT and CDR2 FYEKMQ (reference sequence). The CDR3 sequence is CASSALLANVLTF.

The chain uses TRBV28 and TRBJ1-1. Germline V gene sequence: CDR1 MDHEN, CDR2 SYDVKM. The CDR3 spans 13 residues. This chain's CDR3 is CASSFGWNTEALF.

The chain has TRBV5-1 and TRBJ2-5. The CDR3 consists of 13 residues. From germline, CDR1 is SGHRS and CDR2 YFSETQ. The CDR3 loop reads CASNTPYQETQYF.

This chain links TRBV6-5 with TRBJ2-3; TCRdb's D gene call, TRBD2, goes unchecked for lack of DNA. Germline loops: CDR1 MNHEY, CDR2 SVGAGI. The CDR3 extends over 16 amino acids. The chain's CDR3 is CASSTGTRWRGDTQYF.

The chain couples TRBV28 to TRBJ2-1; the D call from TCRdb, TRBD1, cannot be confirmed without DNA. Germline values: CDR1 MDHEN, CDR2 SYDVKM. This CDR3 is 13 amino acids long. The CDR3 protein is CASRSDRNNEQFF. Full variable domain (missing parts from reference TRBV28 and TRBJ2-1): DVKVTQSSRYLVKRTGEKVFLECVQDMDHENMFWYRQDPGLGLRLIYFSYDVKMKEKGDIPEGYSVSREKKERFSLILESASTNQTSMYLCASRSDRNNEQFFGPGTRLTVL.

The gene calls are TRBV7-3 and TRBJ2-5; the D gene TCRdb calls, TRBD2, cannot be checked with no DNA. This CDR3 contains 16 residues. Germline assignment: CDR1 SGHTA and CDR2 FQGTGA. CDR3 residues: CASSLKPTGAGETQYF.

V is TRBV7-3 and J is TRBJ1-2; the D call from TCRdb, TRBD1, cannot be confirmed without DNA. Germline-derived CDR1 and CDR2 are SGHTA and FQGTGA. The CDR3 is 15 residues long. CDR3 region: CASSPGRLDYYGYTF.

This sequence joins TRBV7-9 and TRBJ2-4; TCRdb designates TRBD2, a call that cannot be tested without DNA. This CDR3 spans 18 amino acids. Looked up from germline, CDR1 is SEHNR and CDR2 is FQNEAQ (reference sequence). CDR3 amino acids: CASTSPGTSDKQMETQYF. The whole variable domain, filled in from reference TRBV7-9 and TRBJ2-4, reads DTGVSQNPRHKITKRGQNVTFRCDPISEHNRLYWYRQTLGQGPEFLTYFQNEAQLEKSRLLSDRFSAERPKGSFSTLEIQRTEQGDSAMYLCASTSPGTSDKQMETQYFGAGTRLSVL.

The rearrangement joins TRBV10-3 to TRBJ2-6; lacking DNA, the TRBD1 call made by TCRdb goes unchecked. This CDR3 has 17 residues. From germline, CDR1 is ENHRY and CDR2 SYGVKD. The CDR3: CAISVRDRETGANVLTF.

The chain joins TRBV15 to TRBJ1-5. This CDR3 has 17 residues. CDR1 and CDR2 from the germline V gene are LNHNV and YYDKDF (reference sequence). CDR3 sequence: CATSRELSVEGNQPQHF.

The chain combines TRBV12-3 or TRBV12-4 with TRBJ2-5; TCRdb proposes TRBD2, but this gene call is untestable without DNA. The CDR3 contains 17 residues. CDR3 sequence reads: CASSFLRLAGNQETQYF.

The J gene is TRBJ2-7, the V gene TRBV28. Germline V gene lookup returns CDR1 MDHEN and CDR2 SYDVKM. The CDR3 spans 14 residues. The CDR3: CASSSWTYAYEQYF.

V and J are TRBV29-1 and TRBJ2-5; there is no DNA to check the TCRdb D call of TRBD2. The CDR3 length is 14 residues. Germline-derived CDR1 and CDR2 are SQVTM and ANQGSEA. CDR3 amino acids: CSVAAWAPQETQYF. Based on the CDR3 plus reference TRBV29-1 and TRBJ2-5, the full variable domain is SAVISQKPSRDICQRGTSLTIQCQVDSQVTMMFWYRQQPGQSLTLIATANQGSEATYESGFVIDKFPISRPNLTFSTLTVSNMSPEDSSIYLCSVAAWAPQETQYFGPGTRLLVL.